This T cell receptor (beta chain) stems from a study of CD8 T cells in ankylosing spondylitis. General study results and limits: Significant enrichment of disease-linked clones was reported in matched ankylosing spondylitis synovial fluid. In synovial fluid and blood from reactive arthritis, some motif variants were previously reported.

Turning to this clonotype: What it binds is unknown.

TCRdb passed the 5' RACE reads through MiXCR, listing each CDR3 protein once. There are approximately 35,000 distinct CDR3 sequences in the sample; approximately 10% occur only once, and around 20% lies in the top ten. Trimming pared 0 bases from V and 1 base from J, leaving 10 bases between. CDR3 length: 16 amino acids. CDR1 is PRHDT and CDR2 is FYEKMQ in the germline V gene (reference sequence). The clonotype originates from a male donor with ankylosing spondylitis. This sequence joins TRBV13 and TRBJ1-3; no firm D call. The sequenced sample was synovial fluid, either unsorted or a sorted T cell fraction (not recorded which). The CDR3 sequence: CASSLGRSNSGNTIYF. The CDR3 bases are TGTGCCAGCAGCTTAGGCCGCAGTAATTCTGGAAACACCATATATTTT.